The 21 T cell receptor beta chains listed next were all sequenced from one sample in a study of blood T cell repertoires in COVID-19. The repertoire was sequenced with immunoSEQ multiplex PCR; TCRdb's copy has only in-frame clones and lacks some. This sample has 380,000 or so clones, with roughly 87% found just once. The specimen was PBMCs or T cells enriched from blood (not recorded which). These receptors all stem from a woman in her 40s with acute COVID-19.

The rearrangement links TRBV5-4 to TRBJ2-5; D may be TRBD2 (6 bases). The CDR3 spans 15 residues. CDR1 SGHNT and CDR2 YYREEE come from the germline V gene (reference sequence). The V gene lost 0 bases and the J gene lost 2 bases, with 11 bases spanning the gap. In DNA form, the CDR3 reads TGTGCCAGCAGCTTGGAGCTCGCGGGGCAAGAGACCCAGTACTTC. It is translated as CASSLELAGQETQYF.

The chain links TRBV11-2 to TRBJ2-3; 13 bases match TRBD2. Losses at the gene ends were 5 bases for V and 5 bases for J; bases not matched to a gene: 13. This CDR3 spans 18 amino acids. The germline gives CDR1 SGHAT, CDR2 FQNNGV. CDR3 protein: CASSPGLAGNTLEDTQYF. The CDR3 nucleotides read TGTGCCAGCAGCCCGGGACTAGCGGGGAACACACTGGAAGATACGCAGTATTTT.

The gene calls are TRBV2 and TRBJ2-2; TRBD2 agrees at 7 bases. Trimming took 5 bases from V and 4 from J; bases not matched to a gene: 7. Germline V gene lookup returns CDR1 SNHLY and CDR2 FYNNEI. This CDR3 comprises 15 residues. This chain's CDR3 is CASSKTSKFTGELFF. In DNA form, the CDR3 reads TGTGCCAGCAGTAAGACTAGCAAGTTCACCGGGGAGCTGTTTTTT.

The chain joins TRBV7-9 to TRBJ2-1; 7 positions agree with TRBD2. The CDR3 length is 15 residues. Germline-derived CDR1 and CDR2 are SEHNR and FQNEAQ (reference sequence). V was clipped by 1 base and J by 10 bases; unmatched bases: 10. For the CDR3, the DNA is TGTGCCAGCAGCTTAGTGGATGGTGCGGGGGAGGAGCAGTTCTTC. It codes for CASSLVDGAGEEQFF.

The rearrangement uses TRBV7-8 and TRBJ1-5; D is perhaps TRBD1 (5 bases). The germline CDR1 and CDR2 sequences are SGHVS and FQNEAQ. Trimming stripped 5 bases from V and 6 bases from J, with 17 bases between. The CDR3 consists of 15 residues. CDR3: CASSLLQAGGQPQHF. DNA of the CDR3: TGTGCCAGCAGCCTTTTACAGGCGGGAGGTCAGCCCCAGCATTTT.

This clone came up once. The chain carries TRBV6-5 and TRBJ1-1; 7 positions match TRBD1. This CDR3 has 16 amino acids. Germline V gene lookup returns CDR1 MNHEY and CDR2 SVGAGI. V was pared by 0 bases and J by 5 bases, with 9 bases of the junction left unmatched. The DNA of the CDR3 is TGTGCCAGCAGTTACTCCGGACAGGCGGGAGGGACTGAAGCTTTCTTT. Its protein is CASSYSGQAGGTEAFF.

The V and J genes are TRBV29-1 and TRBJ1-4, with a weak D call TRBD1 (5 bases). CDR1 is SQVTM and CDR2 is ANQGSEA in the germline V gene. Trimming removed 2 bases at V and 8 bases at J, with 9 bases between. The CDR3 is 12 residues long. The CDR3 spells CSVETGMEKLFF. CDR3 nucleotide sequence: TGCAGCGTTGAAACAGGAATGGAAAAACTGTTTTTT.

V is TRBV6-5 and J is TRBJ1-5; TRBD1 agrees at 7 bases. V shed 5 bases and J 6 bases; nucleotides not matched to a gene: 7. CDR1 and CDR2 from the germline V gene are MNHEY and SVGAGI. The CDR3 consists of 14 residues. The CDR3: CASSIDRETQPQHF. The DNA of the CDR3 is TGTGCCAGCAGTATAGACAGGGAAACTCAGCCCCAGCATTTT.

This rearrangement joins TRBV19 to TRBJ1-5; 9 nucleotides align to TRBD1. The CDR3 has 15 residues. From germline, CDR1 is LNHDA and CDR2 SQIVND (reference sequence). The V segment lost 3 bases and the J segment 1 base; nucleotides outside the gene matches: 1. CDR3 residues: CASSMTGGSNQPQHF. CDR3 sequence (DNA): TGTGCCAGTAGTATGACAGGGGGAAGCAATCAGCCCCAGCATTTT.

The V call is TRBV5-5, the J call TRBJ1-2; possibly TRBD1 for D (6 bases). Germline V gene data show CDR1 as SGHKS and CDR2 as YYEKEE (reference sequence). Between the trimmed V and J ends, which lost 4 bases and 8 bases, there was a span of 9 bases. This CDR3 spans 11 amino acids. CDR3 in amino acids: CASSHREGYTF. CDR3 bases: TGTGCCAGCAGCCACAGGGAGGGCTACACCTTC.

The chain employs TRBV7-8 and TRBJ2-7, with D possibly TRBD2 on 7 matching bases. V dropped 5 bases and J dropped 4 bases, with 21 bases sitting between them. The CDR3 covers 16 residues. CDR1 and CDR2 (germline): SGHVS, FQNEAQ. CDR3: CASSKQGSGVAYEQYF. The DNA for the CDR3 is TGTGCCAGCAGCAAACAGGGAAGCGGGGTAGCTTACGAGCAGTACTTC.

The CDR3, as DNA: TGTGCCAGTAGTCTGTCGACAGGGATGTTTTATGGCTACACCTTC. Encoded protein: CASSLSTGMFYGYTF. This chain connects TRBV19 to TRBJ1-2; TRBD1 matches at 7 bases. The CDR3 totals 15 residues. Germline CDR1 LNHDA, CDR2 SQIVND (reference sequence). V trimming: 5 bases; J trimming: 5 bases; junction bases outside the gene matches: 11.

V usage is TRBV18 and J usage is TRBJ1-6; TRBD1 matches 7 bases. The germline gives CDR1 KGHSH, CDR2 LQKENI. The CDR3 is made up of 15 amino acids. The V segment lost 6 bases and the J segment 9 bases; nucleotides outside the gene matches: 11. CDR3 region: CASSLTTGQVSPLHF. The CDR3 DNA reads as TGTGCCAGCTCCCTTACGACAGGGCAGGTTTCACCCCTCCACTTT.

CDR3 protein: CASSSRTEGTEAFF. The DNA for the CDR3 is TGTGCCAGTAGTTCCAGGACGGAGGGCACTGAAGCTTTCTTT. The rearrangement joins TRBV19 to TRBJ1-1; D unresolved. Germline CDR1 LNHDA, CDR2 SQIVND (reference sequence). V was cut by 5 bases and J by 4 bases, with 14 bases left in between. The CDR3 is made up of 14 amino acids.

The V call is TRBV9, the J call TRBJ2-2, with TRBD2 identical over 9 bases. The germline gives CDR1 SGDLS, CDR2 YYNGEE. The ends lost 4 bases at V and 5 bases at J; junction bases unmatched: 6. The CDR3 is 15 amino acids. CDR3 loop: CASSPLAGVTGELFF. CDR3 coding DNA: TGTGCCAGCAGCCCATTAGCGGGGGTAACCGGGGAGCTGTTTTTT.

This chain uses TRBV18 with TRBJ2-3; 7 nucleotides line up with TRBD1. CDR1 KGHSH and CDR2 LQKENI come from the germline V gene. With 1 base clipped from V and 3 bases from J, the junction kept 4 bases outside the gene matches. The CDR3 consists of 15 residues. CDR3 sequence: CASSPQGATTDTQYF. The CDR3 region has the DNA TGTGCCAGCTCACCACAGGGGGCGACGACAGATACGCAGTATTTT.

The sample holds one count of this clone. Distinct nucleotide sequences in the sample also encode this CDR3. This rearrangement joins TRBV7-9 to TRBJ2-2, with D tentatively TRBD1 (5 bases). This CDR3 has 14 amino acids. The ends were cut back, 5 bases at V and 4 bases at J, with 11 bases in the middle. Germline V gene sequence: CDR1 SEHNR, CDR2 FQNEAQ (reference sequence). In DNA, the CDR3 is TGTGCCAGCAGCCTTGACAGAGCCACCGGGGAGCTGTTTTTT. This codes for CASSLDRATGELFF.

The chain has TRBV5-6 and TRBJ1-2; D possibly corresponds to TRBD1 (5 bases). The CDR3 runs 16 residues. The V and J ends lost 4 bases and 2 bases respectively, with 18 bases between them. Germline CDR1 and CDR2: SGHDT and YYEEEE. Written as DNA, the CDR3 is TGTGCCAGCAGCATCCCTATGGGGGGGGTGAACTATGGCTACACCTTC. It yields the protein CASSIPMGGVNYGYTF.

Comment on this clone: Other DNA variants within this sample encode the same CDR3. The chain recombines TRBV7-9 with TRBJ1-5; D is unclear. This CDR3 has 13 amino acids. The germline V and J ends were trimmed by 1 base and 6 bases, with 7 bases remaining between them. Germline loops: CDR1 SEHNR, CDR2 FQNEAQ (reference sequence). CDR3 in amino acids: CASSLGGGQPQHF. CDR3 nucleotide sequence: TGTGCCAGCAGCTTAGGAGGTGGTCAGCCCCAGCATTTT.

The chain combines TRBV5-8 with TRBJ1-2; D ambiguous. V was pared by 4 bases and J by 0 bases, with 13 bases between. The CDR3 runs to 15 residues. Germline-derived CDR1 and CDR2 are SGHTS and YDEGEE. CDR3 sequence (DNA): TGTGCCAGCAGCCCCGGGATAATCGCTAACTATGGCTACACCTTC. Its translation: CASSPGIIANYGYTF.

The chain uses TRBV6-5 and TRBJ2-1; no firm D call. V lost 5 bases, J lost 6 bases, and 17 bases lay in between. The CDR3 totals 15 residues. Germline values: CDR1 MNHEY, CDR2 SVGAGI. The DNA of the CDR3 is TGTGCCAGCAGTCCCAGGCCAACCGCAAGCAATGAGCAGTTCTTC. Translated: CASSPRPTASNEQFF.